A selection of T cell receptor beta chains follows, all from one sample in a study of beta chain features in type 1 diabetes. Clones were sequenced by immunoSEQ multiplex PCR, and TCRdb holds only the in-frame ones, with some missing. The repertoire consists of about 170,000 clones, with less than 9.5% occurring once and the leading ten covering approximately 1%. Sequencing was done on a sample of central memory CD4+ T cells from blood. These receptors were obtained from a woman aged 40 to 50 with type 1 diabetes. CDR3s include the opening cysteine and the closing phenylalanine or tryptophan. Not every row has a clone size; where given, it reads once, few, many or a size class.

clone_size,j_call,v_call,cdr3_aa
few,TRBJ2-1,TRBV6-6,CASLYDRDYNEQFF
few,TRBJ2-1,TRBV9,CASSDSGREYNEQFF
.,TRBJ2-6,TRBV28,CASSFGGPLSGANVLTF
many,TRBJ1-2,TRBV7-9,CASSSQGQRGYTF
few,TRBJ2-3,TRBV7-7,CASSLGRGSDTQYF
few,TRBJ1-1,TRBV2,CASSRLTNTEAFF
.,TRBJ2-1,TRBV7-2,CASSLRQDSYNEQFF
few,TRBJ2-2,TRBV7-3,CASSPSGENTGELFF
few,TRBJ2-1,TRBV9,CASSVLAGKGEQFF
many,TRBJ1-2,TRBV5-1,CASSSGTGDGYTF
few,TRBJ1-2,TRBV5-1,CASRATDSGYTF
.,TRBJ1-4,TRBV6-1,CAGRQDVNEKLFF
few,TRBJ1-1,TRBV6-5,CASVTFGGDTEAFF
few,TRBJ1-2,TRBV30,CAWSVQAANYGYTF
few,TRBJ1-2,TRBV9,CASNTGGDYGYTF
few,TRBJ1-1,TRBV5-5,CASSLSGPRAVNTEAFF
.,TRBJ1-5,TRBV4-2,CASSQDGQGGQPQHF
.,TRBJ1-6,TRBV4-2,CASSPIEDSPLHF
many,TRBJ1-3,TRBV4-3,CASSQEVGGQGNTIYF
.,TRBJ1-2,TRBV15,CATSNRAAGYTF
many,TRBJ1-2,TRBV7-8,CASSVSGQPNYGYTF
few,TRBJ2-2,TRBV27,CASSFDSPGQGYTGELFF